This T cell receptor (beta chain) derives from a study of molecular identifiers for immune sequencing clone quantification. Comment on this clonotype: Its target is not known.

TCRdb re-derived calls from the PCR reads in MiXCR, one entry per CDR3 protein. Here the sample spans 490,000 or so distinct CDR3 sequences, roughly 23% being singletons. The junction had 5 bases not matched to a gene; V was cut back by 6 bases and J by 2 bases. Germline CDR1 reads SGHVS; CDR2 reads FNYEAQ. The CDR3 length is 15 residues. Study-wide results and caveats: Barcode sharing among identical TCR molecules could make large clones appear smaller.

Sorting captured naive CD8 T cells as CD8+CD4-CCR7+CD45RA+. The sequenced material came from naive CD8+ T cells from blood, with Jurkat cell RNA spiked in. Subset indicated: FACS-sorted CD8+CD4-CCR7+CD45RA+ naive T cells. The TCR comes from a human donor in good health. Some libraries in this study had Jurkat cell RNA spiked in. V and J are TRBV7-6 and TRBJ2-5; 11 nucleotides line up with TRBD2. CDR3 sequence: CASRETSGAQETQYF. The DNA for the CDR3 is TGTGCCAGCAGGGAGACTAGCGGGGCGCAAGAGACCCAGTACTTC.